The T cell receptor (beta chain) described here comes from a study of shared clonotypes between healthy human individuals. CDR3 size: 16 residues. Germline CDR1 is SGHTS and CDR2 is YDEGEE. Between the trimmed V and J ends, which lost 0 bases and 3 bases, there was a span of 13 bases. Libraries were prepared by immunoSEQ multiplex PCR; TCRdb keeps only in-frame clonotypes and omits some of them. Among over a million clones listed, nearly 99% were seen once. This clone was observed a single time. This receptor was obtained from a man aged 30-40 years in good health. This chain connects TRBV5-8 to TRBJ1-5, with D possibly TRBD1 on 6 matching bases. Sequenced material: naive CD4+ T cells sorted from blood. The subset here: CD45RA+ positively selected. CDR3 loop: CASSLVQGAFNQPQHF. Written as DNA, the CDR3 is TGTGCCAGCAGCTTGGTACAGGGCGCCTTCAATCAGCCCCAGCATTTT.